This TCR beta chain came from a study of blood T cell repertoires in COVID-19. Study at large: Material from acute and convalescent COVID-19 was sourced from the United States, Italy and Spain. PBMCs, B-cell-depleted T cells, or T cells provided the cDNA or gDNA that made up the material.

The CDR3 totals 16 residues. Germline V gives CDR1 SGHTS, CDR2 YDEGEE. The V and J ends lost 1 base and 5 bases respectively, with 18 bases between them. Study processing details: Reference gene primer amplification gave estimated nucleated cell counts. Data came from immunoSEQ multiplex PCR; TCRdb stores just in-frame clones and leaves some out. V, J and clone size are those of that table, while D and trimming were read from the DNA. Of a few hundred thousand clones in the sample, 85% to 90% were seen once. This receptor was identified in a woman aged 40 to 50 with COVID-19, enrolled during active disease. Material for sequencing was peripheral blood. V is TRBV5-8 and J is TRBJ2-5, with D possibly being TRBD2 (5 bases). The CDR3 bases are TGTGCCAGCAGCTTGAAATCCCGGGGTATCAGTGAGACCCAGTACTTC. As protein: CASSLKSRGISETQYF.